This T cell receptor beta chain was recovered during a study of breast tumors, draining lymph nodes, adjacent tissues. J gave up 5 bases and V 4 bases, and 12 bases lay outside the gene matches. This CDR3 has 17 amino acids. This clonotype was detected many times. The antigen remains undetermined. Study results and caveats: Tumor T cell lymph node origin was a supported hypothesis, not proven. Tumor repertoires ranked between lymph nodes and nontumor tissue in diversity, with V and J gene preferences.

TCRdb re-called the multiplex PCR reads with MiXCR, one entry per CDR3 protein. The sample has some 130,000 distinct CDR3 sequences; around 20% are singletons. The lymph nodes were axillary draining lymph nodes from breast cancer patients. This chain links TRBV12-3 or TRBV12-4 with TRBJ2-1; the match to TRBD2 covers 9 bases. This receptor was taken from a female donor with breast cancer. Some clones in this sample may be carry-over from other donors' samples. The sample comprised axillary lymph node tissue. The DNA for the CDR3 is TGTGCCAGCAGTTCAATTAGCGGGAGTGTCCGAAACAATGAGCAGTTCTTC. Amino acid sequence: CASSSISGSVRNNEQFF.